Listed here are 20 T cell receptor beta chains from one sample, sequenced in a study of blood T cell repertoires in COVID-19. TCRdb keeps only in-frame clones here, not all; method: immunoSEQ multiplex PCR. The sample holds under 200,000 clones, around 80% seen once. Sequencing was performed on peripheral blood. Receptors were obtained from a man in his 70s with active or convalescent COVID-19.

The CDR3 loop is CASSTLAGHGELFF. CDR3 in DNA: TGTGCCAGCAGCACCCTAGCGGGGCACGGGGAGCTGTTTTTT. This sequence joins TRBV3-1 (or the pseudogene TRBV3-2) and TRBJ2-2, with 9 bases fitting TRBD2. Per the germline V gene, CDR1 is LGHDT and CDR2 is YNNKEL (reference sequence). Unmatched junction bases numbered 5, after V lost 5 bases and J lost 7 bases. The CDR3 sequence is 14 residues long.

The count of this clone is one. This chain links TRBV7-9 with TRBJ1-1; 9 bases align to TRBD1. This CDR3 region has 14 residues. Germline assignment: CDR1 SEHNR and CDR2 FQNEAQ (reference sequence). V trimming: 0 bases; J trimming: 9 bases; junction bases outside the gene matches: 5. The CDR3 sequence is CASSLASGQGKAFF. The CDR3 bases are TGTGCCAGCAGCTTAGCAAGCGGACAGGGGAAAGCTTTCTTT.

The CDR3 coding sequence is TGTGCCAGCAGCACAGGACAGGGAGGGAATTCACCCCTCCACTTT. It codes for CASSTGQGGNSPLHF. This sequence joins TRBV7-2 and TRBJ1-6; 8 bases are shared with TRBD1. The CDR3 is made up of 15 amino acids. V lost 5 bases to trimming and J lost 7 bases; unmatched junction nucleotides: 7. CDR1 and CDR2 (germline): SGHTA, FQGNSA.

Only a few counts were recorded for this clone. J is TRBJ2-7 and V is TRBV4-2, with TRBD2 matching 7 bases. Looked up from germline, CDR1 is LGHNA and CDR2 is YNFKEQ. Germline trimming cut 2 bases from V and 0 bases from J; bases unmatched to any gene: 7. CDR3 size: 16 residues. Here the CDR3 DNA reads TGTGCCAGCAGCCAAAGGGAGCGGGATCCCTCCTACGAGCAGTACTTC. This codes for CASSQRERDPSYEQYF.

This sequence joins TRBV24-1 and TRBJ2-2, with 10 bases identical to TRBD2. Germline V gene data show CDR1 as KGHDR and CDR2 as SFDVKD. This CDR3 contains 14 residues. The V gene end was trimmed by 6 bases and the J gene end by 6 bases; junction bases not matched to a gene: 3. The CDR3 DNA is TGTGCCACCAGTTCTAGCGGGAGTTCCGGGGAGCTGTTTTTT. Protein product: CATSSSGSSGELFF.

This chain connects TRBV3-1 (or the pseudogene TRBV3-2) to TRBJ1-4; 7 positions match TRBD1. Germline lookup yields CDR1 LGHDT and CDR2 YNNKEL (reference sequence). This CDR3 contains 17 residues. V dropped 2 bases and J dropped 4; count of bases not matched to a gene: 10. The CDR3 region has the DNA TGTGCCAGCAGCCAACCGAACGCCAGGGGGTATAATGAAAAACTGTTTTTT. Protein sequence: CASSQPNARGYNEKLFF.

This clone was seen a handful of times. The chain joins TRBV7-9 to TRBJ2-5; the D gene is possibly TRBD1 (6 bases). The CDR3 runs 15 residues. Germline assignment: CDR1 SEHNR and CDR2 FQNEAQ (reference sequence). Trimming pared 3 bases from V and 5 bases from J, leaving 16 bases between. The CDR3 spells CASSFRQAPLETQYF. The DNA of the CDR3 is TGTGCCAGCAGCTTCAGACAGGCTCCCCTTGAGACCCAGTACTTC.

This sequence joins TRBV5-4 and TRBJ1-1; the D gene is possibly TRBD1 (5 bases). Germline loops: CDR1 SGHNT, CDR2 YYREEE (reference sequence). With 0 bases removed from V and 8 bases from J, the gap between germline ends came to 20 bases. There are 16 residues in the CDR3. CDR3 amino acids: CASSLAVSGGSSEAFF. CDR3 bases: TGTGCCAGCAGCTTGGCAGTTTCGGGGGGATCTAGCGAAGCTTTCTTT.

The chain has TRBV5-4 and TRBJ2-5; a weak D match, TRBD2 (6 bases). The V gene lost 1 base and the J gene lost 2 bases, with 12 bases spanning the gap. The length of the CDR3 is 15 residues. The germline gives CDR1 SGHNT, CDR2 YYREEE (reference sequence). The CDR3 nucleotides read TGTGCCAGCAGCTTGTCGGAGGGGAGGCAAGAGACCCAGTACTTC. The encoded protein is CASSLSEGRQETQYF.

The CDR3 loop reads CASQGTSGSYEQYF. The CDR3 bases are TGTGCCAGCCAAGGGACTAGCGGGAGTTACGAGCAGTACTTC. V gene TRBV2 combines with J gene TRBJ2-7; TRBD2 aligns across 14 bases. The V gene end was trimmed by 8 bases and the J gene end by 4 bases; junction bases not matched to a gene: 4. Germline values: CDR1 SNHLY, CDR2 FYNNEI. The CDR3 runs to 14 residues. The entire variable domain, with the rest obtained from reference TRBV2 and TRBJ2-7, is as follows: EPEVTQTPSHQVTQMGQEVILRCVPISNHLYFYWYRQILGQKVEFLVSFYNNEISEKSEIFDDQFSVERPDGSNFTLKIRSTKLEDSAMYFCASQGTSGSYEQYFGPGTRLTVT.

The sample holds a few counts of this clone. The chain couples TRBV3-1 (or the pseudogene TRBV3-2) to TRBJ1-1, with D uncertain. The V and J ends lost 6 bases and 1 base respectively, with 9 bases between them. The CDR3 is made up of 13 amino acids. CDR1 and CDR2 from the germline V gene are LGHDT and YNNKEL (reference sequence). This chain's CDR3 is CASRPSENTEAFF. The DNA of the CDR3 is TGTGCCAGCAGGCCGAGCGAGAACACTGAAGCTTTCTTT.

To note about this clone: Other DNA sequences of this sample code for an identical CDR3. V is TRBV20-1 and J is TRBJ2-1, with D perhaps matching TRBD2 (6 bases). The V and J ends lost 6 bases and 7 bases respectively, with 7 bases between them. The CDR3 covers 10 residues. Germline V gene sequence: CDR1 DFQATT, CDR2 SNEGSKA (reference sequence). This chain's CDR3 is CSAEGNEQFF. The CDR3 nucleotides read TGCAGTGCGGAGGGGAATGAGCAGTTCTTC.

CDR3 residues: CASSPQDGGYEQYF. The CDR3 bases are TGTGCCAGCTCACCTCAGGACGGGGGATACGAGCAGTACTTC. The chain is built from TRBV18 and TRBJ2-7; weak D call: TRBD2 (6 bases). Germline loops: CDR1 KGHSH, CDR2 LQKENI. V dropped 3 bases and J dropped 4 bases, with 13 bases sitting between them. CDR3 length: 14 residues.

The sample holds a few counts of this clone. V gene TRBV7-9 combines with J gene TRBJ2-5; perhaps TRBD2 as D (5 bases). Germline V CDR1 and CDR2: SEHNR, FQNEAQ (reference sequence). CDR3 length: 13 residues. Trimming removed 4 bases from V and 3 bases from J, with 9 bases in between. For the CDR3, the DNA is TGTGCCAGCAGCTCCCGGGGAGAAGAGACCCAGTACTTC. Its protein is CASSSRGEETQYF.

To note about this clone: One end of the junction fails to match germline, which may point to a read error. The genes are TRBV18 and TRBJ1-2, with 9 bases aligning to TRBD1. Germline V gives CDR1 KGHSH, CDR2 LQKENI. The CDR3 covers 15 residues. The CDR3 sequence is CASSLDRGASYGYTF. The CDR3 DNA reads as TGTGCCAGCTCACTTGACAGGGGGGCCAGCTATGGCTACACTTTC.

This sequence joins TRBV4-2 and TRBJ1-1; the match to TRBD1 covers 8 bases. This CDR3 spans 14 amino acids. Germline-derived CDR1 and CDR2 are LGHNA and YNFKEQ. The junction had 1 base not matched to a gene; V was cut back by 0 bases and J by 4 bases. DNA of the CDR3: TGTGCCAGCAGCCAAGACAGGGGGCGCACTGAAGCTTTCTTT. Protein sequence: CASSQDRGRTEAFF.

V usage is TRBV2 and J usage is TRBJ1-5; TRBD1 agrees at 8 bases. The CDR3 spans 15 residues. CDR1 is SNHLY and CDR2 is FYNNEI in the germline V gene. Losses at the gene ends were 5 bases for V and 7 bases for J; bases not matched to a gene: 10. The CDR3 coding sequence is TGTGCCAGCAGTCTCGGACAGGGTGTGGAGCAGCCCCAGCATTTT. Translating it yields CASSLGQGVEQPQHF.

In DNA, the CDR3 is TGCAGCGTTGAAGGACAGGGAAACACTGAAGCTTTCTTT. Amino acid sequence: CSVEGQGNTEAFF. The rearrangement links TRBV29-1 to TRBJ1-1; 7 nucleotides agree with TRBD1. This CDR3 is built from 13 residues. The germline V gene has CDR1 SQVTM and CDR2 ANQGSEA. The V gene end was trimmed by 1 base and the J gene end by 2 bases; junction bases not matched to a gene: 1.

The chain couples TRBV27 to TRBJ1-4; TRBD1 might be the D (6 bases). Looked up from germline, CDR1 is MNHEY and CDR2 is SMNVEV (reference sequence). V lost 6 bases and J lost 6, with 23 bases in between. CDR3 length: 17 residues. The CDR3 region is CASRLRATGNVDEKLFF. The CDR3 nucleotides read TGTGCCAGCAGGCTCCGTGCTACAGGGAACGTTGATGAAAAACTGTTTTTT. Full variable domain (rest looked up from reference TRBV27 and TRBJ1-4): EAQVTQNPRYLITVTGKKLTVTCSQNMNHEYMSWYRQDPGLGLRQIYYSMNVEVTDKGDVPEGYKVSRKEKRNFPLILESPSPNQTSLYFCASRLRATGNVDEKLFFGSGTQLSVL.

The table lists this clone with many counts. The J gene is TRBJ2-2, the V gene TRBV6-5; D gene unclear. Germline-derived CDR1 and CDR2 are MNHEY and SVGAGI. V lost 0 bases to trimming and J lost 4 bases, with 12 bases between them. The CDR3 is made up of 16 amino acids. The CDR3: CASSYSNWALTGELFF. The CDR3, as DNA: TGTGCCAGCAGTTACTCGAACTGGGCACTCACCGGGGAGCTGTTTTTT.